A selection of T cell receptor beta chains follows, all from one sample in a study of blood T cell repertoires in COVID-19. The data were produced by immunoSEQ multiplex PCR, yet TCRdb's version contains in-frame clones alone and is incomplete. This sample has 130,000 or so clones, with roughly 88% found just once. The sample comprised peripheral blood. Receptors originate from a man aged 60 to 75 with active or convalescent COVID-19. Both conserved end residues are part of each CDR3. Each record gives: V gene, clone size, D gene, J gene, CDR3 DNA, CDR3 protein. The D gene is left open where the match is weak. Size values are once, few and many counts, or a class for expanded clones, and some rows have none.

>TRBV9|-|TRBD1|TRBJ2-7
TGTGCCAGCAGCGTAGGGATAGGGACAGGGGACCACGAGCAGTACTTC
CASSVGIGTGDHEQYF
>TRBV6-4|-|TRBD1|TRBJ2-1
TGTGCCAGCAGTGAACCGGGACAGGGTAGCAATGAGCAGTTCTTC
CASSEPGQGSNEQFF
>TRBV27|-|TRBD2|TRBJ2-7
TGTGCCAGCAGAAGACTAGCGGGAGAAGTCTTTGAGCAGTACTTC
CASRRLAGEVFEQYF
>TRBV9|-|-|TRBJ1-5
TGTGCCAGCAGCGTAGGGGCTGAGGGGCCCCAGCATTTT
CASSVGAEGPQHF
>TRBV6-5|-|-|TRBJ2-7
TGTGCCAGCTCTTTCTCCTACGAGCAGTACTTC
CASSFSYEQYF
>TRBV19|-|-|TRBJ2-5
TGTGCCAGTAGGAAGACCGGGACTCAAGAGACCCAGTACTTC
CASRKTGTQETQYF
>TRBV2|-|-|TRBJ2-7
TGTGCCAGCAGTGTTGACTGGAACGAGCAGTACTTC
CASSVDWNEQYF
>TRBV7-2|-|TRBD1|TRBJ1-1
TGTGCCAGCACCACAGGGGGCGGGACTGAAGCTTTCTTT
CASTTGGGTEAFF
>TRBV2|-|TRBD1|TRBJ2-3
TGTGCCAGCGTTACAGGGGGCCGAAGCACAGATACGCAGTATTTT
CASVTGGRSTDTQYF
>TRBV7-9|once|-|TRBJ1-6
TGTGCCAGCAGCCTGGGCAGACATAATTCACCCCTCCACTTT
CASSLGRHNSPLHF
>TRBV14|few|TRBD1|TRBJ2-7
TGTGCCAGCAGCCAAGCGGGACAGATCTACGAGCAGTACTTC
CASSQAGQIYEQYF
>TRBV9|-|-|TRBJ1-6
TGTGCCAGCAGCGCCCAGGGTAGAACAGGATTCTCACCCCTCCACTTT
CASSAQGRTGFSPLHF
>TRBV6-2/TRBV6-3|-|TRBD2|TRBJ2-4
TGTGCCAGCAGTTACCCGACGACTAGCGGGAGGGCCGCGAGGGCCAAAAACATTCAGTACTTC
CASSYPTTSGRAARAKNIQYF
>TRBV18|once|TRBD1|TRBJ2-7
TGTGCCAGCTCACCACGAGAGGGAGGAGGACAGGGCTACGAGCAGTACTTC
CASSPREGGGQGYEQYF
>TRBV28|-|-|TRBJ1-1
TGTGCCAGCAGTTTCCCGCCGGGGGGCATGAACACTGAAGCTTTCTTT
CASSFPPGGMNTEAFF
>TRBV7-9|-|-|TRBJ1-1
TGTGCCAGCAGCTCGGACAGAGAAGCTTTCTTT
CASSSDREAFF
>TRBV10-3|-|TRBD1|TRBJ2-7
TGTGCCATCAGCGAGGGACAGGGGGGAGCATACGAGCAGTACTTC
CAISEGQGGAYEQYF
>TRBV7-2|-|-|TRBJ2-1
TGTGCCAGCAGCTTAAGGGGTCCCCAAAGCCACAATGAGCAGTTCTTC
CASSLRGPQSHNEQFF
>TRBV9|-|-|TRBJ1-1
TGTGCCAGCAGCGTAGCGGCAGGGTCGGTAGCTTTCTTT
CASSVAAGSVAFF
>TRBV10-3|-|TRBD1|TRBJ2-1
TGTGCCATCAGTGAGGTCCGGACAGGCTCCAATGAGCAGTTCTTC
CAISEVRTGSNEQFF